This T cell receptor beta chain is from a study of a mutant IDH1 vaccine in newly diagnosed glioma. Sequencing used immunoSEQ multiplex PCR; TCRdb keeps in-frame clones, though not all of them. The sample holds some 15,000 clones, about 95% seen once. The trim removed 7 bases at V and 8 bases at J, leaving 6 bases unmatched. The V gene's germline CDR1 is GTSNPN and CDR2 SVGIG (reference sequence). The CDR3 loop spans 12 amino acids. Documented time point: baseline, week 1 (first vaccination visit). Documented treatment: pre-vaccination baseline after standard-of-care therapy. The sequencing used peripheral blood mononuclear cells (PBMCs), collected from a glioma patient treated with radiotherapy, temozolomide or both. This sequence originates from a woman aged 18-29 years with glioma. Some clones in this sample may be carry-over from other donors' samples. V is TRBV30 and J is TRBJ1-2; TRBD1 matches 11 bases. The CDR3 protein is CALGQGVGGYTF. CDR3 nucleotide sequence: TGTGCCTTGGGACAGGGGGTCGGCGGCTACACCTTC.